This is a list of T cell receptor beta chains from one sample in a study of regulatory T cells in long-lasting Graves disease. TCRdb used MiXCR to reprocess the multiplex PCR reads, holding one entry per CDR3 protein. The table lists about 660,000 distinct CDR3 sequences, 30% of them singletons. The sequencing here drew on peripheral blood mononuclear cells (PBMCs), taken when the disease was refractory, from a patient treated with antithyroid drugs. All receptors derive from a female donor with Graves disease. The CDR3 runs from the conserved cysteine through the conserved F or W. The order of the fields is V gene, J gene, CDR3 protein.

v_gene: TRBV7-9
j_gene: TRBJ2-1
CDR3aa: CASSLGGTPYNEQFF

v_gene: TRBV6-5
j_gene: TRBJ1-1
CDR3aa: CASSYLTRTHTEAFF

v_gene: TRBV7-6
j_gene: TRBJ1-2
CDR3aa: CASSLAAESYGYTF

v_gene: TRBV20-1
j_gene: TRBJ1-1
CDR3aa: CSASRDRNTEAFF

v_gene: TRBV15
j_gene: TRBJ1-2
CDR3aa: CATSRDGKGGYTF

v_gene: TRBV27
j_gene: TRBJ2-2
CDR3aa: CASSFEGVRPIVWGTGELFF

v_gene: TRBV11-2
j_gene: TRBJ1-6
CDR3aa: CASSLAGGFSSYNSPLHF

v_gene: TRBV20-1
j_gene: TRBJ1-5
CDR3aa: CSARQGAQPQHF

v_gene: TRBV7-9
j_gene: TRBJ2-7
CDR3aa: CASSPVGGYYEQYF

v_gene: TRBV28
j_gene: TRBJ2-1
CDR3aa: CATRGRRYNEQFF

v_gene: TRBV11-2
j_gene: TRBJ2-5
CDR3aa: CASSFLAGASQETQYF

v_gene: TRBV12-3/TRBV12-4
j_gene: TRBJ1-3
CDR3aa: CASSLRESGNTIYF

v_gene: TRBV29-1
j_gene: TRBJ2-5
CDR3aa: CSVKSGTGKETQYF

v_gene: TRBV9
j_gene: TRBJ2-2
CDR3aa: CASSVASGGNTGELFF

v_gene: TRBV27
j_gene: TRBJ2-7
CDR3aa: CASSLVYRDRGSYEQYF

v_gene: TRBV20-1
j_gene: TRBJ2-5
CDR3aa: CSRLADNQETQYF

v_gene: TRBV20-1
j_gene: TRBJ1-2
CDR3aa: CSARAPGKGPNYGYTF

v_gene: TRBV3-1
j_gene: TRBJ1-1
CDR3aa: CASSQDPGRYTEAFF

v_gene: TRBV2
j_gene: TRBJ1-5
CDR3aa: CASSVLRESNQPQHF

v_gene: TRBV19
j_gene: TRBJ1-5
CDR3aa: CASSIDRTGRQPQHF

v_gene: TRBV19
j_gene: TRBJ1-2
CDR3aa: CAGPGTGVYGYTF

v_gene: TRBV6-5
j_gene: TRBJ2-2
CDR3aa: CASSYWTRANTGELFF

v_gene: TRBV12-3/TRBV12-4
j_gene: TRBJ2-5
CDR3aa: CASSPPPNHGTQYF

v_gene: TRBV19
j_gene: TRBJ2-5
CDR3aa: CASSPMAGTFQETQYF

v_gene: TRBV25-1
j_gene: TRBJ1-6
CDR3aa: CASSPWSGENSPLHF

v_gene: TRBV6-9
j_gene: TRBJ1-6
CDR3aa: CASSYDGDFRSPLHF

v_gene: TRBV20-1
j_gene: TRBJ1-6
CDR3aa: CSASQGYNSPLHF

v_gene: TRBV6-1
j_gene: TRBJ1-5
CDR3aa: CTSRETGTGQPQHF

v_gene: TRBV7-9
j_gene: TRBJ2-7
CDR3aa: CALEGQGYEQYF

v_gene: TRBV7-6
j_gene: TRBJ2-5
CDR3aa: CASSLVAGEPHVPETQYF

v_gene: TRBV12-3/TRBV12-4
j_gene: TRBJ1-5
CDR3aa: CASSGTGALQPQHF